Below, 26 T cell receptor beta chains from the same sample are listed, as sequenced in a study of blood T cell repertoires in COVID-19. TCRdb's copy holds only in-frame clones and misses some; the assay was immunoSEQ multiplex PCR. The sample lists 55,000 to 75,000 clones, around 80% seen once, with 8.5% to 10% in the top ten. The sequenced sample consisted of peripheral blood. These TCRs come from a human donor in a cohort sampled during active COVID-19.

The chain carries TRBV5-1 and TRBJ2-7; the D gene could be TRBD1 or TRBD2 (6 bases each). This CDR3 is 14 amino acids long. Trimming removed 4 bases at V and 3 bases at J, with 14 bases between. The germline CDR1 and CDR2 sequences are SGHRS and YFSETQ. CDR3 loop: CASSLGHGGYEQYF. CDR3 bases: TGCGCCAGCAGCCTGGGACACGGGGGCTACGAGCAGTACTTC.

This chain links TRBV5-1 with TRBJ1-1, with TRBD1 matching 8 bases. The CDR3 covers 14 residues. J lost 5 bases, V lost 4 bases, and 7 bases had no gene match. The germline CDR1 and CDR2 sequences are SGHRS and YFSETQ. The CDR3 bases are TGCGCCAGCAGCAAGGACAGGGTAAATACTGAAGCTTTCTTT. This codes for CASSKDRVNTEAFF.

This clone has just one count. This chain connects TRBV19 to TRBJ1-4; no clear D gene. V was shortened by 3 bases and J by 8 bases, with 10 bases between the two germline ends. CDR1 LNHDA and CDR2 SQIVND come from the germline V gene (reference sequence). The CDR3 extends over 13 amino acids. The CDR3 sequence: CASSIAVEEKLFF. CDR3 nucleotides: TGTGCCAGTAGTATCGCGGTAGAGGAAAAACTGTTTTTT.

The genes are TRBV5-5 and TRBJ2-7, with 9 nucleotides matching TRBD1. Germline CDR1 is SGHKS and CDR2 is YYEKEE (reference sequence). The ends lost 4 bases at V and 3 bases at J; junction bases unmatched: 8. The CDR3 contains 15 residues. The CDR3 region is CASSLTGQGSYEQYF. The CDR3 DNA follows: TGTGCCAGCAGCCTGACCGGACAGGGGAGCTACGAGCAGTACTTC.

This clone was seen a handful of times. This chain connects TRBV4-2 to TRBJ2-7, with D possibly matching TRBD2 (5 bases). Germline values: CDR1 LGHNA, CDR2 YNFKEQ. Trimming removed 4 bases from V and 6 bases from J, with 19 bases in between. This CDR3 contains 15 residues. CDR3 sequence (DNA): TGTGCCAGCAGCCGTCTGTTGGAAGCGGAAGGCGAGCAGTACTTC. It codes for CASSRLLEAEGEQYF.

The CDR3 DNA reads as TGTGCCAGCAGCCCAGTGTCAGGGGGCTTCTATAGCGAGCAGTACTTC. It is translated as CASSPVSGGFYSEQYF. The chain joins TRBV27 to TRBJ2-7, with TRBD1 matching 8 bases. The CDR3 totals 16 residues. V gave up 6 bases and J gave up 6 bases; unmatched junction bases: 16. CDR1 MNHEY and CDR2 SMNVEV come from the germline V gene (reference sequence).

The rearrangement joins TRBV27 to TRBJ2-3, with 15 bases matching TRBD2. The CDR3 sequence is 18 residues long. CDR1 and CDR2 from the germline V gene are MNHEY and SMNVEV (reference sequence). V shed 5 bases and J 5 bases; nucleotides not matched to a gene: 11. CDR3 amino acids: CASSAGTPGLAGGDTQYF. DNA of the CDR3: TGTGCCAGCAGTGCCGGGACCCCGGGACTAGCGGGAGGAGATACGCAGTATTTT.

This clone was found a few times. This sequence joins TRBV10-2 and TRBJ2-7; 9 nucleotides agree with TRBD2. The CDR3 sequence is 15 residues long. From germline, CDR1 is WSHSY and CDR2 SAAADI. V was clipped by 10 bases and J by 7 bases; unmatched bases: 17. CDR3 sequence: CATRRGAGGSGEQYF. The CDR3 region has the DNA TGCGCCACACGGAGGGGAGCGGGAGGCTCGGGTGAGCAGTACTTC.

This clone has a single count. V gene TRBV5-4 combines with J gene TRBJ2-1, with D tentatively TRBD2 (7 bases). Per germline, CDR1 SGHNT and CDR2 YYREEE (reference sequence). V was clipped by 5 bases and J by 5 bases, with 23 bases between them. The CDR3 has 17 residues. The CDR3 loop is CASSPRLGGRINNEQFF. CDR3 sequence (DNA): TGTGCCAGCAGTCCACGGTTGGGGGGGCGAATTAACAATGAGCAGTTCTTC.

Points on this clone: The same CDR3 is also encoded by other DNA sequences in this sample. The chain is built from TRBV29-1 and TRBJ2-2, with 7 bases fitting TRBD2. This CDR3 is 16 amino acids long. Germline CDR1 reads SQVTM; CDR2 reads ANQGSEA. After removal of 1 base from V and 0 bases from J, the junction contained 5 bases not matched to a gene. The CDR3 nucleotides are TGCAGCGTTGAAGCGGGAGGTCCCTCGAACACCGGGGAGCTGTTTTTT. Encoded protein: CSVEAGGPSNTGELFF.

J is TRBJ1-1 and V is TRBV6-2 or TRBV6-3; 7 nucleotides align to TRBD1. This CDR3 region has 14 residues. V lost 2 bases, J lost 5 bases, and 5 bases stayed unmatched. Germline CDR1 MNHEY, CDR2 SVGEGT. The CDR3 reads CASSYGTAGTEAFF. The CDR3 nucleotides read TGTGCCAGCAGTTACGGGACAGCAGGGACTGAAGCTTTCTTT.

This clone occurred once. The rearrangement links TRBV27 to TRBJ1-2, with 7 bases aligning to TRBD1. Germline lookup yields CDR1 MNHEY and CDR2 SMNVEV (reference sequence). Trimming took 0 bases from V and 4 from J; bases not matched to a gene: 2. This CDR3 region has 14 residues. The CDR3 protein is CASSLSGQPYGYTF. The CDR3 DNA reads TGTGCCAGCAGTTTATCGGGACAGCCCTATGGCTACACCTTC.

This chain uses TRBV7-2 with TRBJ2-4; possibly TRBD1 for D (5 bases). CDR1 SGHTA and CDR2 FQGNSA come from the germline V gene. Trimming took 5 bases from V and 0 from J, leaving 20 bases between them. CDR3 length equals 18 residues. The CDR3 protein is CASSPGPGKELAKNIQYF. The CDR3 region has the DNA TGTGCCAGCAGCCCCGGCCCAGGGAAGGAGCTAGCCAAAAACATTCAGTACTTC.

This rearrangement joins TRBV29-1 to TRBJ2-3; D is perhaps TRBD2 (5 bases). Germline V gene sequence: CDR1 SQVTM, CDR2 ANQGSEA. The V gene lost 7 bases and the J gene lost 5 bases, with 10 bases spanning the gap. CDR3 length: 11 residues. In nucleotides, the CDR3 is TGCAGCGCGGATCGGGGAGATACGCAGTATTTT. Encoded protein: CSADRGDTQYF.

The rearrangement uses TRBV7-2 and TRBJ2-2; tentative D call: TRBD2 (5 bases). The CDR3 extends over 16 amino acids. V lost 2 bases and J lost 0, with 10 bases in between. CDR1 is SGHTA, CDR2 FQGNSA, per germline. CDR3 nucleotide sequence: TGTGCCAGCAGCTTAATGGGCGGGTCGAACACCGGGGAGCTGTTTTTT. This translates into CASSLMGGSNTGELFF.

This clone was picked up one time. The chain uses TRBV29-1 and TRBJ2-1; the match to TRBD2 covers 11 bases. From germline, CDR1 is SQVTM and CDR2 ANQGSEA. This CDR3 region has 16 residues. The trim removed 7 bases at V and 3 bases at J, leaving 11 bases unmatched. The CDR3 DNA sequence: TGCAGCGGTGATTCGGGACTAGCGGACGGCTACAATGAGCAGTTCTTC. Encoded protein: CSGDSGLADGYNEQFF.

The chain links TRBV19 to TRBJ1-2, with 8 nucleotides matching TRBD1. The CDR3 sequence is 15 residues long. Unmatched junction bases numbered 7, after V lost 6 bases and J lost 1 base. Germline values: CDR1 LNHDA, CDR2 SQIVND (reference sequence). DNA of the CDR3: TGTGCCAGTAGGATCGGACAGGGTAGTAACTATGGCTACACCTTC. Its protein product is CASRIGQGSNYGYTF.

The chain has TRBV28 and TRBJ2-5, with D possibly being TRBD2 (5 bases). V was shortened by 0 bases and J by 4 bases, with 9 bases between the two germline ends. The CDR3 spans 14 residues. Per germline, CDR1 MDHEN and CDR2 SYDVKM. CDR3 in amino acids: CASSLWGRGETQYF. CDR3 in DNA: TGTGCCAGCAGTTTATGGGGGAGAGGAGAGACCCAGTACTTC.

The CDR3 reads CASSLEGLNQPQHF. In nucleotides, the CDR3 is TGCGCCAGCAGCTTGGAGGGACTCAATCAGCCCCAGCATTTT. The gene calls are TRBV5-1 and TRBJ1-5; D perhaps matches TRBD1 (5 bases). This CDR3 is built from 14 residues. From germline, CDR1 is SGHRS and CDR2 YFSETQ. Trimming removed 0 bases from V and 3 bases from J, with 7 bases in between.

This chain joins TRBV7-2 and TRBJ1-2; 7 bases align to TRBD1. The CDR3 is made up of 14 amino acids. Per the germline V gene, CDR1 is SGHTA and CDR2 is FQGNSA. The ends lost 4 bases at V and 8 bases at J; junction bases unmatched: 10. The CDR3 sequence is CASSYSRDRTGYTF. DNA of the CDR3: TGTGCCAGCAGCTATTCCCGGGACAGAACCGGCTACACCTTC. Full variable domain (missing parts from reference TRBV7-2 and TRBJ1-2): GAGVSQSPSNKVTEKGKDVELRCDPISGHTALYWYRQSLGQGLEFLIYFQGNSAPDKSGLPSDRFSAERTGGSVSTLTIQRTQQEDSAVYLCASSYSRDRTGYTFGSGTRLTVV.

This chain connects TRBV30 to TRBJ2-2; 9 bases match TRBD2. The germline gives CDR1 GTSNPN, CDR2 SVGIG (reference sequence). The V gene end was trimmed by 0 bases and the J gene end by 6 bases; junction bases not matched to a gene: 5. CDR3 length equals 15 residues. This chain's CDR3 is CAWSVVVAGAGELFF. The DNA of the CDR3 is TGTGCCTGGAGTGTAGTGGTAGCGGGAGCCGGGGAGCTGTTTTTT.

J is TRBJ1-3 and V is TRBV11-2; D perhaps matches TRBD1 (5 bases). The CDR3 runs to 15 residues. V was trimmed by 2 bases and J by 1 base, leaving 9 bases between them. In germline, CDR1 is SGHAT, CDR2 FQNNGV. As DNA, the CDR3 is TGTGCCAGCAGCTTAACGGCAGGGTCTGGAAACACCATATATTTT. Its translation: CASSLTAGSGNTIYF.

The chain is built from TRBV7-2 and TRBJ2-7; D is possibly TRBD2 (5 bases). Germline V gene sequence: CDR1 SGHTA, CDR2 FQGNSA. CDR3 length: 14 residues. The V end lost 5 bases, the J end lost 5 bases, and 16 bases lay between the germline ends. The CDR3 nucleotides are TGTGCCAGCAGCCCTAGCCCGGTCCCCCACGAGCAGTACTTC. Translating gives CASSPSPVPHEQYF.

The CDR3 protein is CASRTRGLSGNTIYF. CDR3 coding DNA: TGTGCCAGCAGAACGAGGGGGCTATCTGGAAACACCATATATTTT. The chain couples TRBV6-5 to TRBJ1-3; 7 bases line up with TRBD1. Germline loops: CDR1 MNHEY, CDR2 SVGAGI. CDR3 length equals 15 residues. V dropped 6 bases and J dropped 1; count of bases not matched to a gene: 6.

CDR3: CASSLFGRQPGNTIYF. The CDR3 DNA sequence: TGTGCCAGCAGTTTATTTGGGAGGCAGCCGGGAAACACCATATATTTT. The genes are TRBV28 and TRBJ1-3; D is unresolved. The CDR3 covers 16 residues. Germline V lookup: CDR1 MDHEN, CDR2 SYDVKM. V gave up 1 base and J gave up 4 bases, with 14 bases separating them.

This chain joins TRBV19 and TRBJ1-2; TRBD1 matches 8 bases. This CDR3 contains 14 residues. Germline assignment: CDR1 LNHDA and CDR2 SQIVND (reference sequence). The trim removed 5 bases at V and 7 bases at J, leaving 9 bases unmatched. The CDR3 reads CASSASGTGSGYTF. CDR3 in DNA: TGTGCCAGTAGTGCCTCGGGGACAGGCTCTGGCTACACCTTC.